This is a list of T cell receptor beta chains from one sample in a study of blood T cell repertoires in COVID-19. This table comes from immunoSEQ multiplex PCR, and its TCRdb copy is limited to in-frame clones, with some not included. Counted here are approximately 120,000 clones, about 93% occurring once; the ten biggest clones make up around 2%. The sequencing sample was made of peripheral blood. The receptors here all came from a middle-aged man with COVID-19, enrolled during active disease. The CDR3 runs from the conserved cysteine through the conserved F or W. A D gene is named only where the DNA matches it firmly. Some rows mark clone size as missing; the rest say once, few, many or name a class of expanded clone.

NA	TRBV7-9	TRBJ2-7	NA	CASSLTHEQYF	TGTGCCAGCAGCTTAACTCACGAGCAGTACTTC
TRBD2	TRBV7-2	TRBJ2-2	NA	CASSAPGLAATGELFF	TGTGCCAGCAGCGCGCCGGGACTAGCGGCCACCGGGGAGCTGTTTTTT
NA	TRBV28	TRBJ1-3	NA	CASSFQTGLSGNTIYF	TGTGCCAGCAGTTTCCAGACGGGACTCTCTGGAAACACCATATATTTT
TRBD2	TRBV19	TRBJ2-1	NA	CASSPRGSGRGYNEQFF	TGTGCCAGTAGTCCCCGGGGGAGCGGGAGGGGTTACAATGAGCAGTTCTTC
TRBD2	TRBV11-2	TRBJ2-1	NA	CASSLETGGLEQFF	TGTGCCAGCAGCTTAGAGACGGGAGGCCTTGAGCAGTTCTTC
TRBD2	TRBV30	TRBJ2-3	NA	CAWGYPGGDTQYF	TGTGCCTGGGGATACCCGGGAGGGGACACGCAGTATTTT
TRBD1	TRBV9	TRBJ1-2	NA	CASSVGAGTGEYGYTF	TGTGCCAGCAGCGTAGGGGCCGGGACAGGGGAATATGGCTACACCTTC
NA	TRBV3-1/TRBV3-2	TRBJ2-2	NA	CASSQIAAGELFF	TGTGCCAGCAGCCAGATTGCGGCCGGGGAGCTGTTTTTT
NA	TRBV7-6	TRBJ2-7	NA	CASSLGRAYEQYF	TGTGCCAGCAGCTTAGGCAGGGCCTACGAGCAGTACTTC
TRBD2	TRBV9	TRBJ2-5	NA	CASSRRGGTQYF	TGTGCCAGCAGTCGGCGGGGGGGGACCCAGTACTTC
TRBD1	TRBV5-4	TRBJ1-2	NA	CASSRTTGAYGYTF	TGTGCCAGCAGCCGGACGACAGGGGCCTATGGCTACACCTTC
TRBD2	TRBV4-1	TRBJ2-4	NA	CASSQPTSGIAKNIQYF	TGCGCCAGCAGCCAGCCTACTAGCGGGATCGCCAAAAACATTCAGTACTTC
TRBD1	TRBV6-6	TRBJ1-5	NA	CASSSQGSNQPQHF	TGTGCCAGCAGTTCACAGGGGAGCAATCAGCCCCAGCATTTT
TRBD1	TRBV5-1	TRBJ2-7	NA	CASSSTGQGGYEQYF	TGCGCCAGCAGCTCGACGGGACAGGGAGGCTACGAGCAGTACTTC
TRBD2	TRBV11-2	TRBJ2-5	NA	CASSQGGGGETQYF	TGTGCCAGCAGCCAGGGCGGGGGAGGAGAGACCCAGTACTTC
TRBD2	TRBV19	TRBJ2-1	NA	CASSQRGAYNEQFF	TGTGCCAGTAGTCAGCGGGGGGCCTACAATGAGCAGTTCTTC
TRBD1	TRBV28	TRBJ2-7	NA	CASTGTGSYEQYF	TGTGCCAGCACAGGGACAGGGTCCTACGAGCAGTACTTC
NA	TRBV7-8	TRBJ1-6	NA	CASSLASGYGSPLHF	TGTGCCAGCAGCTTAGCATCGGGGTACGGATCACCCCTCCACTTT
NA	TRBV27	TRBJ1-5	once	CASSPGLRGPQHF	TGTGCCAGCAGTCCGGGACTCCGTGGGCCCCAGCATTTT
TRBD2	TRBV7-9	TRBJ2-1	once	CASSPLSGSYNEQFF	TGTGCCAGCAGCCCCCTTAGCGGGAGTTACAATGAGCAGTTCTTC
NA	TRBV15	TRBJ2-3	NA	CATSLTDTQYF	TGTGCCACCAGCTTAACAGATACGCAGTATTTT
NA	TRBV3-1/TRBV3-2	TRBJ1-2	NA	CASSQDLTVYGYTF	TGTGCCAGCAGCCAAGATTTAACAGTCTATGGCTACACCTTC
NA	TRBV6-5	TRBJ2-7	NA	CASSYPTGEQYF	TGTGCCAGCAGTTACCCGACGGGTGAGCAGTACTTC
NA	TRBV5-1	TRBJ1-4	NA	CASSLTGRLHEKLFF	TGCGCCAGCAGCTTGACAGGGCGGTTGCATGAAAAACTGTTTTTT
TRBD2	TRBV9	TRBJ2-7	NA	CASSARTSGSRYEQYF	TGTGCCAGCAGCGCGCGGACTAGCGGGAGCCGCTACGAGCAGTACTTC
TRBD2	TRBV10-3	TRBJ2-3	NA	CAISGLAGASTDTQYF	TGTGCCATCAGCGGACTAGCGGGAGCGTCGACAGATACGCAGTATTTT
NA	TRBV18	TRBJ2-1	NA	CATTPDRSSYNEQFF	TGTGCCACGACCCCTGACAGGAGCTCCTACAATGAGCAGTTCTTC
TRBD2	TRBV15	TRBJ2-6	NA	CATTAQAGGFGANVLTF	TGTGCCACCACCGCTCAAGCGGGAGGATTTGGGGCCAACGTCCTGACTTTC
TRBD2	TRBV3-1/TRBV3-2	TRBJ2-2	NA	CASSQVPSGVNTGELFF	TGTGCCAGCAGCCAAGTTCCCAGCGGGGTTAACACCGGGGAGCTGTTTTTT
NA	TRBV5-8	TRBJ1-6	NA	CASSSQTGSISPLHF	TGTGCCAGCAGCTCCCAGACAGGCAGCATTTCACCCCTCCACTTT
TRBD2	TRBV24-1	TRBJ2-1	NA	CATSGRGGSYNEQFF	TGTGCCACCAGCGGGAGGGGAGGGTCCTACAATGAGCAGTTCTTC
NA	TRBV20-1	TRBJ1-1	once	CSARRTEAFF	TGCAGTGCTAGGAGGACTGAAGCTTTCTTT